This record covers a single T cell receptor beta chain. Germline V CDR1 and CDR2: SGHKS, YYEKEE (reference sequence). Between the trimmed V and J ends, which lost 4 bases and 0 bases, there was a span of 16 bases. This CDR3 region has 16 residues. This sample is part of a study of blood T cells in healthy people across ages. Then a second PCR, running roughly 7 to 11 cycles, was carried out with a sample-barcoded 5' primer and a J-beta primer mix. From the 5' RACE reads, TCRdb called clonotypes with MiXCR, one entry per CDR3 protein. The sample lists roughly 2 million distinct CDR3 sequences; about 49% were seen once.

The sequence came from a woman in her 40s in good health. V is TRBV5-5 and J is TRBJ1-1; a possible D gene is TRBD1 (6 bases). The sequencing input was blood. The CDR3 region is CASSRTDRALNTEAFF. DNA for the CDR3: TGTGCCAGCAGCCGGACAGATCGAGCTTTGAACACTGAAGCTTTCTTT.